The present T cell receptor (beta chain) was sequenced within a study of breast tumors, draining lymph nodes, adjacent tissues. Study findings and constraints: Compared with lymph nodes, tumors were less diverse; compared with nontumor tissue, more.

TCRdb used MiXCR to reprocess the multiplex PCR reads, holding one entry per CDR3 protein. Here the sample spans approximately 130,000 distinct CDR3 sequences, around 20% being singletons. This clonotype was observed many times. The antigen is undetermined. The lymph nodes were axillary draining lymph nodes from breast cancer patients. The TCR originated in a female donor with breast cancer. Some clones in this sample may be carry-over from other donors' samples. Specimen: axillary lymph node tissue.

CDR3 sequence: CASSLSTGGGNSPLHF. Here the CDR3 DNA reads TGTGCCAGCAGTTTAAGCACAGGGGGTGGTAATTCACCCCTCCACTTT. V usage is TRBV12-3 or TRBV12-4 and J usage is TRBJ1-6, with 8 nucleotides matching TRBD1. The CDR3 is 16 amino acids. V shed 2 bases and J 6 bases; nucleotides not matched to a gene: 6.